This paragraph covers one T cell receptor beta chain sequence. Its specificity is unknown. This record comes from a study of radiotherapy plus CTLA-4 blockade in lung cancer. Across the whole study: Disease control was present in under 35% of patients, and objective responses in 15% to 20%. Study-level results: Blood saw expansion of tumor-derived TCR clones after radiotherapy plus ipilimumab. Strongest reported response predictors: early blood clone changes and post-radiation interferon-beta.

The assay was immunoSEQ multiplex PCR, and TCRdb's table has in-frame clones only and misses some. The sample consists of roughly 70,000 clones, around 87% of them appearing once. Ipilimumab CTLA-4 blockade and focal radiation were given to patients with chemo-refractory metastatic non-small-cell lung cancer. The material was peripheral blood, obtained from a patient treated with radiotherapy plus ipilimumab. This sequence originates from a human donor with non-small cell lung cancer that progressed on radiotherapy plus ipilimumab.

CDR3 nucleotide sequence: TGTGCCAGCAGCTCCCCAGGGGGACATCAGCCCCAGCATTTT. Translation gives CASSSPGGHQPQHF. V usage is TRBV7-8 and J usage is TRBJ1-5; 7 bases fit TRBD1. CDR1 is SGHVS, CDR2 FQNEAQ, per germline. J lost 5 bases, V lost 4 bases, and 5 bases had no gene match. The CDR3 contains 14 residues. Looking up the rest from reference TRBV7-8 and TRBJ1-5 gives the full variable domain: GAGVSQSPRYKVAKRGQDVALRCDPISGHVSLFWYQQALGQGPEFLTYFQNEAQLDKSGLPSDRFFAERPEGSVSTLKIQRTQQEDSAVYLCASSSPGGHQPQHFGDGTRLSIL.